The 13 T cell receptor beta chains in this list originate from one sample, sequenced in a study of T cell clonality in common variable immunodeficiency. Clones were read by immunoSEQ multiplex PCR, and TCRdb kept only the in-frame ones, dropping some. The table lists some 60,000 clones, with no singletons. Sequenced sample: peripheral blood mononuclear cells. The origin of the receptors is a person aged 18 to 70 in good health.

At least ten counts were recorded for this clone. The read ends 3 residues early relative to the CDR3; the germline J gene fills the gap. The V gene is TRBV30, the J gene TRBJ2-2; perhaps TRBD2 as D (6 bases). CDR1 is GTSNPN and CDR2 is SVGIG in the germline V gene (reference sequence). The CDR3 extends over 15 amino acids. Trimming took 3 bases from V and 6 from J, leaving 17 bases between them. CDR3 bases read: TGTGCCTGGAGAGAACCGGGACTCCGCGCCGGGGAG. This sequence encodes CAWREPGLRAGE. The entire CDR3 protein reads CAWREPGLRAGELFF.

This clone was detected ten times or more. The read finishes 3 residues shy of the CDR3 end, and the germline J gene is used to complete it. The V and J genes are TRBV19 and TRBJ1-5, with 7 bases lining up with TRBD1. With V trimmed by 3 bases and J by 7 bases, 6 bases remained unmatched. The CDR3 is made up of 14 amino acids. CDR1 is LNHDA and CDR2 is SQIVND in the germline V gene (reference sequence). The DNA read from the CDR3 is TGTGCCAGTAGTATTCCAGGGGGAGGCCAGCCC. The encoded protein is CASSIPGGGQP. The entire CDR3 protein reads CASSIPGGGQPQHF.

This clone was counted at least ten times. The read ends 3 residues early relative to the CDR3; the germline J gene fills the gap. The rearrangement links TRBV2 to TRBJ1-5; unclear D gene. Trimming shortened V by 5 bases and J by 0 bases, and 8 bases separated the two germline ends. CDR1 is SNHLY, CDR2 FYNNEI, per germline. This CDR3 region has 14 residues. CDR3 bases read: TGTGCCAGCAGTAGGGTTTATAGCAATCAGCCC. This gives the protein CASSRVYSNQP. In full, the CDR3 reads CASSRVYSNQPQHF. Full variable domain (remainder filled in from reference TRBV2 and TRBJ1-5): EPEVTQTPSHQVTQMGQEVILRCVPISNHLYFYWYRQILGQKVEFLVSFYNNEISEKSEIFDDQFSVERPDGSNFTLKIRSTKLEDSAMYFCASSRVYSNQPQHFGDGTRLSIL.

This clone was counted at least ten times. The observed sequence ends 3 residues before the CDR3 terminus, with the missing tail filled in from the germline J gene. The chain joins TRBV7-9 to TRBJ1-2; 11 positions match TRBD1. This CDR3 has 14 residues. Germline CDR1 SEHNR, CDR2 FQNEAQ (reference sequence). Losses at the gene ends were 4 bases for V and 4 bases for J; bases not matched to a gene: 2. CDR3 amino acids: CASSSDRGPYGYTF. CDR3 bases read: TGTGCCAGCAGCTCGGACAGGGGGCCCTATGGC.

This clone was detected ten times or more. Partial CDR3 DNA: TGCAGTGCCGGCCGACCTCGCTACTTGACAGGGGAAGCGACCGGGGAG. Protein: CSAGRPRYLTGEATGE. The full CDR3 protein is CSAGRPRYLTGEATGELFF. The chain uses TRBV20-1 and TRBJ2-2, with 8 bases identical to TRBD1. Read coverage stops 3 residues before the CDR3 terminus; the germline J gene supplies the remainder. From germline, CDR1 is DFQATT and CDR2 SNEGSKA (reference sequence). With 6 bases clipped from V and 5 bases from J, the junction kept 23 bases outside the gene matches. This CDR3 spans 19 amino acids.

To note about this clone: With the read ending 3 residues before the CDR3 end, the germline J gene is used to fill in that end. This chain uses TRBV7-6 with TRBJ2-7; D is unclear. Germline assignment: CDR1 SGHVS and CDR2 FNYEAQ. The length of the CDR3 is 13 residues. Trimming took 6 bases from V and 0 from J, leaving 9 bases between them. CDR3 sequence: CASSSHNSYEQYF. The CDR3 DNA, read in part, is TGTGCCAGCAGTTCTCACAACTCCTACGAG.

This clone was counted many times. Read data end 3 residues before the CDR3 end; the end is taken from the germline J gene. The chain carries TRBV12-3 or TRBV12-4 and TRBJ2-7, with 8 bases that match TRBD1. V was pared by 2 bases and J by 1 base, with 1 base of the junction left unmatched. CDR3 size: 14 residues. The CDR3 is CASSLQGASYEQYF. CDR3 bases read: TGTGCCAGCAGTTTACAGGGGGCATCCTACGAG.

This clone appeared many times. The sequenced fragment ends 3 residues before the CDR3 boundary, so the rest is inferred from the germline J gene. The chain couples TRBV28 to TRBJ1-2, with 7 bases identical to TRBD1. J gave up 5 bases and V 5 bases, and 14 bases lay outside the gene matches. Per the germline V gene, CDR1 is MDHEN and CDR2 is SYDVKM. This CDR3 contains 16 residues. The CDR3 DNA, read in part, is TGTGCCAGCAGTATTACTACAGGGGAGGACCTTTATGGC. Translating it yields CASSITTGEDLYG. The complete CDR3 reads CASSITTGEDLYGYTF.

This clone was observed at least ten times. The observed sequence ends 3 residues before the CDR3 terminus, with the missing tail filled in from the germline J gene. V is TRBV9 and J is TRBJ1-2; TRBD1 is a possible D gene (5 bases). The CDR3 is 15 amino acids. Germline V CDR1 and CDR2: SGDLS, YYNGEE. Trimming removed 3 bases at V and 4 bases at J, with 16 bases between. The chain's CDR3 is CASSATVSQGYGYTF. The part of the CDR3 DNA that was read is TGTGCCAGCAGCGCAACAGTCTCTCAGGGCTATGGC.

This clone was seen ten or more times. The CDR3 extends 3 residues past the end of the read, so its final part is completed from the germline J gene. The chain carries TRBV7-6 and TRBJ2-1; D remains unclear. This CDR3 is 15 amino acids long. CDR1 and CDR2 from the germline V gene are SGHVS and FNYEAQ. V was cut by 1 base and J by 8 bases, with 15 bases left in between. CDR3 sequence: CASSLGSALGHEQFF. Partial CDR3 DNA: TGTGCCAGCAGCTTAGGCTCCGCACTTGGGCATGAG.

On this clone: Sequencing ends 3 residues short of the CDR3 end; the germline J gene provides the rest. The chain has TRBV19 and TRBJ1-6; D not certain. Germline values: CDR1 LNHDA, CDR2 SQIVND (reference sequence). CDR3 length equals 14 residues. Trimming pared 3 bases from V and 8 bases from J, leaving 11 bases between. The sequenced CDR3 bases are TGTGCCAGTAGTATCGGGTTCGGGGATTCACCC. Translating it yields CASSIGFGDSP. The full CDR3 protein reads CASSIGFGDSPLHF. Full variable domain (remainder filled in from reference TRBV19 and TRBJ1-6): DGGITQSPKYLFRKEGQNVTLSCEQNLNHDAMYWYRQDPGQGLRLIYYSQIVNDFQKGDIAEGYSVSREKKESFPLTVTSAQKNPTAFYLCASSIGFGDSPLHFGNGTRLTVT.

Notes on this clone: The read stops 3 residues short of the end of the CDR3; the missing end is completed from the germline J gene. The chain uses TRBV2 and TRBJ1-5; D gene unclear. V lost 1 base and J lost 3, with 4 bases in between. There are 13 residues in the CDR3. Germline V gene sequence: CDR1 SNHLY, CDR2 FYNNEI. The CDR3 region is CASSEEHNQPQHF. The DNA read from the CDR3 is TGTGCCAGCAGTGAAGAACACAATCAGCCC.

Points on this clone: The read is 3 residues too short to cover the CDR3 end, so that end is filled in from the germline J gene. This sequence joins TRBV19 and TRBJ1-1; a possible D gene is TRBD1 (6 bases). The CDR3 sequence is 15 residues long. CDR1 and CDR2 (germline): LNHDA, SQIVND (reference sequence). Trimming took off 3 bases at V and 2 bases at J, with 13 bases between the two ends. The CDR3 bases that were read are TGTGCCAGTAGTATTAATGGGGGGGGCAACACTGAA. It yields the protein CASSINGGGNTE. The whole CDR3 is CASSINGGGNTEAFF.